The table lists the clone carrying this T cell receptor beta chain with many counts. Thyroid surgery took place with no prior treatment in any patient. The CDR3 is 18 amino acids. The ends lost 2 bases at V and 3 bases at J; junction bases unmatched: 10. Germline V lookup: CDR1 SGHRS, CDR2 YFSETQ. Under the authors' procedure: A classifier of distant metastasis in papillary thyroid cancer was built from CDR3 differences (across clinicopathological groups). TCRdb recomputed clones from the PCR reads via MiXCR. The V and J calls and clone size come from TCRdb's table, not from the authors' own analysis. There are about 40,000 clones in the sample; roughly a sixth occur only once, and 3% to 4.5% lies in the top ten. This entry belongs to a study of metastatic and nonmetastatic thyroid tumors.

This chain joins TRBV5-1 and TRBJ2-1; 11 nucleotides match TRBD2. The clonotype was recovered from a female donor with papillary thyroid cancer or a benign thyroid nodule (not recorded which). Some clones in this sample may be carry-over from other donors' samples. Sequencing was carried out using blood. CDR3 amino acids: CASSLRLAGGPGYNEQFF. In DNA, the CDR3 is TGCGCCAGCAGCTTAAGGCTAGCGGGGGGACCTGGCTACAATGAGCAGTTCTTC.